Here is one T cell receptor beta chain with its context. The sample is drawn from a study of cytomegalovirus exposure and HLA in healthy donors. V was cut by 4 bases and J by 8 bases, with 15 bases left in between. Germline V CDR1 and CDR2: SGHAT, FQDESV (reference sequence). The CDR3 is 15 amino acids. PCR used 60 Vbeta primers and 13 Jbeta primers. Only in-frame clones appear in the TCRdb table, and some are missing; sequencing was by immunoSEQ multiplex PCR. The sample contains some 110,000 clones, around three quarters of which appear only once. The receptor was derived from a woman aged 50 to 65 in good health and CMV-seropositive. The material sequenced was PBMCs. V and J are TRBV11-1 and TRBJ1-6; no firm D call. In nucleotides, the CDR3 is TGTGCCAGCAGCTGGTTGACGGGGATGGATTCACCCCTCCACTTT. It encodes CASSWLTGMDSPLHF.